This T cell receptor (beta chain) was profiled in a study of T-cell memory formation after mild COVID-19. Comment on this clonotype: The antigen remains undetermined.

The TCR alpha and TCR beta cDNA libraries, bearing sample barcodes and UMIs, were generated by 5'RACE using constant-segment primers. TCRdb passed the 5' RACE reads through MiXCR, listing each CDR3 protein once. The sample holds about 560,000 distinct CDR3 sequences, roughly 18% seen once. Deletions cut 3 bases from V and 2 bases from J, with 12 bases between. CDR1 is SEHNR and CDR2 is FQNEAQ in the germline V gene (reference sequence). The CDR3 consists of 15 residues. Overall study findings and caveats: Detection of some responders pre-infection suggested pre-existing cross-reactive memory T cells participated. Among contracting clones, CD4+ were mainly CM/EM and CD8+ enriched in EMRA.

The receptor's source is an adult woman who had mild COVID-19 (a few samples of this study predate the infection). Cell type and time point are not known. Sequenced: PBMCs or a T cell subset sorted from them (not recorded which). This rearrangement joins TRBV7-9 to TRBJ2-3; no definite D call. CDR3 in amino acids: CASSLSRSLTDTQYF. The CDR3 DNA sequence: TGTGCCAGCAGCTTGAGTAGGTCACTCACAGATACGCAGTATTTT.